This paragraph reports one TCR beta chain. This sample's TCRbeta library carried unique molecular identifier barcodes. MiXCR was run by TCRdb on the PCR reads, yielding one entry per CDR3 protein. Of 350,000 to 450,000 distinct CDR3 sequences listed, more than 10% are singletons. CDR1 and CDR2 (germline): MNHEY, SVGAGI. V dropped 2 bases and J dropped 2 bases, with 10 bases sitting between them. The CDR3 loop spans 14 amino acids. The record originates from a study of T-cell reconstitution after alpha-beta-depleted transplantation in children. The chain uses TRBV6-5 and TRBJ2-7, with D tentatively TRBD2 (5 bases). The material sequenced was PBMCs, taken from the stem cell graft. The source of this sequence is a human donor who donated a stem cell graft to a child with Fanconi anemia. The CDR3 loop reads CASSYTGNPYEQYF. In nucleotides, the CDR3 is TGTGCCAGCAGTTACACGGGGAACCCCTACGAGCAGTACTTC.